This TCR beta chain was sequenced for a study of shared clonotypes between healthy human individuals. In the study overall: Donors consisted of two women and a few men between 18 and 49. Three plates were used per donor for CD4 naive, three for CD4 memory, two for CD8 naive and one for CD8 memory.

This clone was counted a single time. Splitting of each subset's genomic DNA was done evenly across several immunoSEQ plates. Authors' methods: Filtering differed for immunoSEQ, which gave only junction sequences without quality scores. The assay was immunoSEQ multiplex PCR, and TCRdb's table has in-frame clones only and misses some. V, J and clone size are taken as reported in that table, and D and trimming were inferred from the DNA itself. The table shows approximately 1,500,000 clones, with about 98% occurring only once. The CDR3 sequence is 17 residues long. Germline CDR1 is GTSNPN and CDR2 is SVGIG (reference sequence). V was clipped by 7 bases and J by 4 bases; unmatched bases: 19.

Sample: naive CD4+ T cells sorted from blood. As for subset: CD45RA+ positively selected. The chain joins TRBV30 to TRBJ2-1, with TRBD2 matching over 7 bases. This receptor was obtained from a man aged 25-45 years in good health. The CDR3 loop is CAFGGSTRVGWYNEQFF. In DNA form, the CDR3 reads TGTGCCTTCGGGGGGTCGACTCGGGTAGGGTGGTACAATGAGCAGTTCTTC.